This is a list of T cell receptor beta chains from one sample in a study of cytomegalovirus exposure and HLA in healthy donors. The assay was immunoSEQ multiplex PCR, and TCRdb's table has in-frame clones only and misses some. Found here are fewer than 200,000 clones, roughly 77% of them singletons; the top ten hold roughly 5%. Sequenced input: PBMCs. These receptors were obtained from a male donor in good health and CMV-seronegative. The CDR3 runs from the conserved cysteine through the conserved F or W. D genes are given only for firm matches. Size is omitted from some rows. Given values are once, few, many or a class for expanded clones.

j_gene: TRBJ2-3
abundance: .
d_gene: .
v_gene: TRBV19
CDR3nt: TGTGCCAGTAGTAGTCTAGGAGATACGCAGTATTTT
CDR3aa: CASSSLGDTQYF

j_gene: TRBJ2-7
abundance: .
d_gene: TRBD2
v_gene: TRBV7-9
CDR3nt: TGTGCCAGCAGCTTAGCCCTAGCGGGAAGAGACGAGCAGTACTTC
CDR3aa: CASSLALAGRDEQYF

j_gene: TRBJ2-7
abundance: .
d_gene: TRBD2
v_gene: TRBV11-3
CDR3nt: TGTGCCAGCAGCTTATCGGGGGGGCCGTCCTACGAGCAGTACTTC
CDR3aa: CASSLSGGPSYEQYF

j_gene: TRBJ1-6
abundance: few
d_gene: .
v_gene: TRBV5-1
CDR3nt: TGCGCCAGCAGCTTGGCCGGCCAGGGTGGGTCACCCCTCCACTTT
CDR3aa: CASSLAGQGGSPLHF

j_gene: TRBJ2-1
abundance: .
d_gene: .
v_gene: TRBV2
CDR3nt: TGTGCCAGCAGCTTCTATAATGAGCAGTTCTTC
CDR3aa: CASSFYNEQFF

j_gene: TRBJ1-5
abundance: .
d_gene: .
v_gene: TRBV6-1
CDR3nt: TGTGCCAGCAGGAGGACAGATATTAGCAATCAGCCCCAGCATTTT
CDR3aa: CASRRTDISNQPQHF

j_gene: TRBJ1-1
abundance: few
d_gene: TRBD1
v_gene: TRBV5-5
CDR3nt: TGTGCCAGCAGCAACCCGGACACAGGGGACACTGAAGCTTTCTTT
CDR3aa: CASSNPDTGDTEAFF

j_gene: TRBJ2-5
abundance: .
d_gene: .
v_gene: TRBV13
CDR3nt: TGTGCCAGCAGCTTAAGAGGGGGGGGTGTACAAGAGACCCAGTACTTC
CDR3aa: CASSLRGGGVQETQYF

j_gene: TRBJ1-2
abundance: .
d_gene: TRBD1
v_gene: TRBV4-1
CDR3nt: TGCGCCAGCAGCCTGGACCAACAGGGGAACTATGGCTACACCTTC
CDR3aa: CASSLDQQGNYGYTF

j_gene: TRBJ2-7
abundance: few
d_gene: .
v_gene: TRBV5-6
CDR3nt: TGTGCCAGCAGCTTGGCGACAGACTACGAGCAGTACTTC
CDR3aa: CASSLATDYEQYF

j_gene: TRBJ2-1
abundance: .
d_gene: TRBD2
v_gene: TRBV7-3
CDR3nt: TGTGCCAGCAGCGGACAGCGGGGGGGGTACAATGAGCAGTTCTTC
CDR3aa: CASSGQRGGYNEQFF

j_gene: TRBJ2-3
abundance: few
d_gene: TRBD2
v_gene: TRBV27
CDR3nt: TGTGCCAGCTCAAATCTCGGGACTAGCGGGGGTATACTCACAGATACGCAGTATTTT
CDR3aa: CASSNLGTSGGILTDTQYF

j_gene: TRBJ1-3
abundance: few
d_gene: TRBD1
v_gene: TRBV7-9
CDR3nt: TGTGCCAGCAGCTCAGGGACAGCCGGGGGAAACACCATATATTTT
CDR3aa: CASSSGTAGGNTIYF

j_gene: TRBJ1-4
abundance: .
d_gene: .
v_gene: TRBV19
CDR3nt: TGTGCCAGTAGTACACGACAGACTCATAATGAAAAACTGTTTTTT
CDR3aa: CASSTRQTHNEKLFF

j_gene: TRBJ2-3
abundance: .
d_gene: TRBD1
v_gene: TRBV27
CDR3nt: TGTGCCAGCAGTCCCCGGACAGGGTGGGATACGCAGTATTTT
CDR3aa: CASSPRTGWDTQYF

j_gene: TRBJ2-1
abundance: .
d_gene: TRBD2
v_gene: TRBV6-6
CDR3nt: TGTGCCAGCAGTGCAAGCGGGAGCTCCTACAATGAGCAGTTCTTC
CDR3aa: CASSASGSSYNEQFF

j_gene: TRBJ1-1
abundance: .
d_gene: TRBD1
v_gene: TRBV15
CDR3nt: TGTGCCACCAGCTATGACAGGGACACTGAAGCTTTCTTT
CDR3aa: CATSYDRDTEAFF

j_gene: TRBJ1-1
abundance: .
d_gene: .
v_gene: TRBV4-3
CDR3nt: TGCGCCAGCAGCCAAGATGTAGGGCCCTACCTGGGAGGAAACACTGAAGCTTTCTTT
CDR3aa: CASSQDVGPYLGGNTEAFF

j_gene: TRBJ2-5
abundance: .
d_gene: TRBD2
v_gene: TRBV4-2
CDR3nt: TGTGCCAGCAGCCATCCAACCTCGGGCGGGGGGGGCCTCCTTCAGCAAGAGACCCAGTACTTC
CDR3aa: CASSHPTSGGGGLLQQETQYF

j_gene: TRBJ2-1
abundance: .
d_gene: .
v_gene: TRBV12-5
CDR3nt: TGTGCTAGTGGTTTGAACAGTTACAATGAGCAGTTCTTC
CDR3aa: CASGLNSYNEQFF

j_gene: TRBJ2-7
abundance: .
d_gene: .
v_gene: TRBV6-5
CDR3nt: TGTGCCAGCAGGGGACTAGGACAGGGGCACGAGCAGTACTTC
CDR3aa: CASRGLGQGHEQYF

j_gene: TRBJ2-5
abundance: .
d_gene: .
v_gene: TRBV6-6
CDR3nt: TGTGCCAGCAGTTACTCCGCAGGTGAGAAGACCCAGTACTTC
CDR3aa: CASSYSAGEKTQYF

j_gene: TRBJ1-5
abundance: .
d_gene: TRBD1
v_gene: TRBV15
CDR3nt: TGTGCCACCAGCAGAGGGCGGACAGGGAATAGCAATCAGCCCCAGCATTTT
CDR3aa: CATSRGRTGNSNQPQHF

j_gene: TRBJ2-3
abundance: .
d_gene: .
v_gene: TRBV28
CDR3nt: TGTGCCAGCAGTGTCCAGGGGGGTACAGATACGCAGTATTTT
CDR3aa: CASSVQGGTDTQYF

j_gene: TRBJ2-7
abundance: .
d_gene: .
v_gene: TRBV5-6
CDR3nt: TGTGCCAGCAGCTCCCTTTCCTACGAGCAGTACTTC
CDR3aa: CASSSLSYEQYF

j_gene: TRBJ1-2
abundance: .
d_gene: .
v_gene: TRBV5-6
CDR3nt: TGTGCCAGCAGGCCCGGGAGCCACTATGGCTACACCTTC
CDR3aa: CASRPGSHYGYTF

j_gene: TRBJ1-2
abundance: few
d_gene: .
v_gene: TRBV6-1
CDR3nt: TGTGCCAGCTGGGCCTATGGCTACACCTTC
CDR3aa: CASWAYGYTF

j_gene: TRBJ2-2
abundance: .
d_gene: TRBD1
v_gene: TRBV28
CDR3nt: TGTGCCAGCAGTTCACAGGGGGCCACGAACACCGGGGAGCTGTTTTTT
CDR3aa: CASSSQGATNTGELFF

j_gene: TRBJ2-3
abundance: few
d_gene: .
v_gene: TRBV7-3
CDR3nt: TGTGCCAGCAGCCTGACCGGGGGAGATACGCAGTATTTT
CDR3aa: CASSLTGGDTQYF

j_gene: TRBJ2-5
abundance: .
d_gene: TRBD1
v_gene: TRBV6-5
CDR3nt: TGTGCCAGCAGCCCGAACAGGGGGTCAGAGACCCAGTACTTC
CDR3aa: CASSPNRGSETQYF

j_gene: TRBJ2-3
abundance: .
d_gene: TRBD2
v_gene: TRBV2
CDR3nt: TGTGCCAGCAGTCTTACTAGCGGGGCAGATACGCAGTATTTT
CDR3aa: CASSLTSGADTQYF

j_gene: TRBJ2-1
abundance: once
d_gene: TRBD2
v_gene: TRBV6-5
CDR3nt: TGTGCCAGCAGTTACTCGACCAGCGGGAGGTCGAATGAGCAGTTCTTC
CDR3aa: CASSYSTSGRSNEQFF

j_gene: TRBJ2-1
abundance: .
d_gene: .
v_gene: TRBV28
CDR3nt: TGTGCCAGCAGTTTATCCGAGAATGAGCAGTTCTTC
CDR3aa: CASSLSENEQFF

j_gene: TRBJ2-3
abundance: .
d_gene: .
v_gene: TRBV18
CDR3nt: TGTGCCAGCTCACGAGTGACAGAAACAGATACGCAGTATTTT
CDR3aa: CASSRVTETDTQYF

j_gene: TRBJ1-3
abundance: few
d_gene: .
v_gene: TRBV5-1
CDR3nt: TGCGCCAGCACCGGGGGGGCGTCTGGAAACACCATATATTTT
CDR3aa: CASTGGASGNTIYF

j_gene: TRBJ2-6
abundance: .
d_gene: TRBD1
v_gene: TRBV19
CDR3nt: TGTGCCAGTAGCCCAGGGGGCGATCCTGGGGCCAACGTCCTGACTTTC
CDR3aa: CASSPGGDPGANVLTF

j_gene: TRBJ1-5
abundance: .
d_gene: .
v_gene: TRBV28
CDR3nt: TGTGCCAGCAGTTTAAGGGGGCCCCAGCATTTT
CDR3aa: CASSLRGPQHF

j_gene: TRBJ2-7
abundance: .
d_gene: .
v_gene: TRBV7-9
CDR3nt: TGTGCCAGCAGCGGGACCGGGACTTACCGAGAAGAGCAGTACTTC
CDR3aa: CASSGTGTYREEQYF

j_gene: TRBJ1-5
abundance: .
d_gene: .
v_gene: TRBV4-1
CDR3nt: TGCGCCAGCAGCCAAGATCAAGGCGGTTTCGGTCAGCCCCAGCATTTT
CDR3aa: CASSQDQGGFGQPQHF

j_gene: TRBJ2-7
abundance: .
d_gene: .
v_gene: TRBV11-2
CDR3nt: TGTGCCAGCAGCTTAGGACAGGACTACGAGCAGTACTTC
CDR3aa: CASSLGQDYEQYF

j_gene: TRBJ1-1
abundance: .
d_gene: TRBD1
v_gene: TRBV2
CDR3nt: TGTGCCAGCACCGGGACAGGGAACACTGAAGCTTTCTTT
CDR3aa: CASTGTGNTEAFF

j_gene: TRBJ1-4
abundance: .
d_gene: .
v_gene: TRBV7-9
CDR3nt: TGTGCCAGCAGCTCACAGAGCCCTAATGAAAAACTGTTTTTT
CDR3aa: CASSSQSPNEKLFF

j_gene: TRBJ2-5
abundance: .
d_gene: TRBD1
v_gene: TRBV9
CDR3nt: TGTGCCAGCAGCGTAGGAGCAGGGGGCGGTGAGCAGTACTTC
CDR3aa: CASSVGAGGGEQYF

j_gene: TRBJ2-1
abundance: few
d_gene: TRBD2
v_gene: TRBV23-1
CDR3nt: TGCGCCAGCAGTCAGGGACTAGCTTCCTACAATGAGCAGTTCTTC
CDR3aa: CASSQGLASYNEQFF

j_gene: TRBJ2-3
abundance: .
d_gene: .
v_gene: TRBV4-3
CDR3nt: TGCGCCAGCAGCCAAGACCGACTCACAGATACGCAGTATTTT
CDR3aa: CASSQDRLTDTQYF

j_gene: TRBJ2-1
abundance: .
d_gene: .
v_gene: TRBV11-3
CDR3nt: TGTGCCAGCGCCTGGGGGGATGTTGGGAAGAATGAGCAGTTCTTC
CDR3aa: CASAWGDVGKNEQFF

j_gene: TRBJ2-7
abundance: .
d_gene: .
v_gene: TRBV30
CDR3nt: TGTGCCTGGAGTGTTGGCCTGCCGGGACAGTACTTC
CDR3aa: CAWSVGLPGQYF

j_gene: TRBJ1-2
abundance: few
d_gene: TRBD1
v_gene: TRBV5-1
CDR3nt: TGCGCCAGCAGGGAACAGGGGAGCAGCTATGGCTACACCTTC
CDR3aa: CASREQGSSYGYTF

j_gene: TRBJ1-1
abundance: .
d_gene: .
v_gene: TRBV28
CDR3nt: TGTGCCAGCAGCGCTCCAGGATACACTGAAGCTTTCTTT
CDR3aa: CASSAPGYTEAFF

j_gene: TRBJ1-1
abundance: once
d_gene: TRBD1
v_gene: TRBV2
CDR3nt: TGTGCCAGCAGGATACAGGGGCTCACTGAAGCTTTCTTT
CDR3aa: CASRIQGLTEAFF

j_gene: TRBJ2-1
abundance: .
d_gene: .
v_gene: TRBV7-9
CDR3nt: TGTTCCAGCAGCTTACAAGGGGTCGAGCAGTTCTTC
CDR3aa: CSSSLQGVEQFF

j_gene: TRBJ1-1
abundance: .
d_gene: .
v_gene: TRBV20-1
CDR3nt: TGCAGTGTCACACAGGGAAGTGAAGCTTTCTTT
CDR3aa: CSVTQGSEAFF